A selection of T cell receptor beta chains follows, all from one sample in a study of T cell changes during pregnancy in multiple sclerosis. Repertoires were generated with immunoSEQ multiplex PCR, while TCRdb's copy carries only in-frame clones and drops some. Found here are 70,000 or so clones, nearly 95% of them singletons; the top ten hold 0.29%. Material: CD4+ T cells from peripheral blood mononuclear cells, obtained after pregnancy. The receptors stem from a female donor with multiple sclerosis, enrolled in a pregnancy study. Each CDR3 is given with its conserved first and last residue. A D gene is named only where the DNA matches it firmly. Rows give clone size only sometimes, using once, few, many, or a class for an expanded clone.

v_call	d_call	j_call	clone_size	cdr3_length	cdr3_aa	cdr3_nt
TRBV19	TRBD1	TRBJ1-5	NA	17	CASSIGRGRVSNQPQHF	TGTGCCAGTAGTATAGGCAGGGGGCGAGTTAGCAATCAGCCCCAGCATTTT
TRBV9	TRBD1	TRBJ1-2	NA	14	CASSPSTGNYGYTF	TGTGCCAGCAGCCCATCGACAGGGAACTATGGCTACACCTTC
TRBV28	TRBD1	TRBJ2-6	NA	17	CASRRTGMASGANVLTF	TGTGCCAGCAGACGGACAGGGATGGCCTCTGGGGCCAACGTCCTGACTTTC
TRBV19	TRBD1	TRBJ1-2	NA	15	CASSSTRDRGPGYTF	TGTGCCAGTAGTTCTACCCGGGACAGGGGGCCTGGCTACACCTTC
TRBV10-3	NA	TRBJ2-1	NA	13	CAISGQGYNEQFF	TGTGCCATCAGTGGGCAGGGGTACAATGAGCAGTTCTTC
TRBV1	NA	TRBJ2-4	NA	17	CTSSQDSAREFGNIQYF	TGCACCAGCAGCCAAGACTCCGCGCGGGAGTTCGGAAACATTCAGTACTTC
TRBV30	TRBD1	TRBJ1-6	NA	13	CAWSADRGSPLHF	TGTGCCTGGAGTGCCGACAGGGGTTCACCCCTCCACTTT
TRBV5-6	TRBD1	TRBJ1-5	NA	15	CASSLGDRSNQPQHF	TGTGCCAGCAGCTTGGGGGACAGGAGCAATCAGCCCCAGCATTTT
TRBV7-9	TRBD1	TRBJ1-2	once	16	CASSRSTGSWRYGYTF	TGTGCCAGCAGCCGATCGACAGGGTCCTGGAGATATGGCTACACCTTC
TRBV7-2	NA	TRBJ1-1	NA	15	CASSVSVPGNTEAFF	TGTGCCAGCAGCGTTAGTGTCCCCGGGAACACTGAAGCTTTCTTT
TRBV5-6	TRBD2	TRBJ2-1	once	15	CASSDRTSGRNEQFF	TGTGCCAGCAGCGACCGAACTAGCGGGAGAAATGAGCAGTTCTTC
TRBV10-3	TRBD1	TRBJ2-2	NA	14	CAISESTGAGELFF	TGTGCCATCAGTGAATCGACAGGGGCCGGGGAGCTGTTTTTT
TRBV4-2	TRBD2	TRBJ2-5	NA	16	CASSPQVAGGTGTQYF	TGTGCCAGCAGCCCCCAGGTGGCGGGAGGTACTGGGACCCAGTACTTC
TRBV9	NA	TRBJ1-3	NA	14	CASSVGTAGNTIYF	TGTGCCAGCAGCGTAGGTACAGCTGGAAACACCATATATTTT
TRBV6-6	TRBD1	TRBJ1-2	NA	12	CAAARGQGGYTF	TGTGCCGCCGCCAGGGGGCAAGGTGGCTACACCTTC
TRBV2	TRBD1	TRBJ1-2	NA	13	CASSQQGFYGYTF	TGTGCCAGCAGTCAACAGGGGTTCTATGGCTACACCTTC
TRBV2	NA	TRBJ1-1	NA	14	CASPDWGLSTEAFF	TGTGCCAGCCCCGACTGGGGGCTAAGCACTGAAGCTTTCTTT
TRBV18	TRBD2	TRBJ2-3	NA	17	CASSPRTSGVDSDTQYF	TGTGCCAGCTCACCCCGGACTAGCGGGGTTGATTCAGATACGCAGTATTTT
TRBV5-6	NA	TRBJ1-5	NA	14	CASSRTHSNQPQHF	TGTGCCAGCAGTCGGACACATAGCAATCAGCCCCAGCATTTT
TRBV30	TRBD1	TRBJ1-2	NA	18	CAWRWGQGKFGSMSGYTF	TGTGCCTGGAGGTGGGGACAGGGTAAATTCGGGTCGATGAGCGGCTACACCTTC
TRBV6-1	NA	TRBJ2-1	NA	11	CASSDQLIQFF	TGTGCCAGCAGTGATCAACTAATTCAGTTCTTC
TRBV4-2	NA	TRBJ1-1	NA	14	CASSQENSRVQAFF	TGTGCCAGCAGCCAAGAAAACAGCAGAGTTCAAGCTTTCTTT
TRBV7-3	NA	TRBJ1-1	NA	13	CASSLAGNTEAFF	TGTGCCAGCAGCTTGGCAGGCAACACTGAAGCTTTCTTT
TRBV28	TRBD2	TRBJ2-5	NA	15	CASIPMGRAGETQYF	TGTGCCAGCATCCCTATGGGGAGGGCGGGAGAGACCCAGTACTTC
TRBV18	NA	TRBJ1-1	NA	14	CASSPRQPNTEAFF	TGTGCCAGCTCACCAAGACAGCCGAACACTGAAGCTTTCTTT
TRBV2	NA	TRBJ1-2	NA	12	CASSDSSYGYTF	TGTGCCAGCAGTGATAGTTCCTATGGCTACACCTTC
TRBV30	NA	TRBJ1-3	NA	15	CAWSGRGFSGNTIYF	TGTGCCTGGAGCGGAAGAGGATTCTCTGGAAACACCATATATTTT
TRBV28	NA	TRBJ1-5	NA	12	CASSSSGQPQHF	TGTGCCAGCAGTTCCTCCGGGCAGCCCCAGCATTTT
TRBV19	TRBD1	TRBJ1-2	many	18	CASSPLPGTGSFGYGYTF	TGTGCCAGTAGCCCACTCCCCGGGACAGGGAGTTTCGGCTATGGCTACACCTTC
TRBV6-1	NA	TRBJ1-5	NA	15	CASRESMSQNQPQHF	TGTGCCAGCAGGGAATCAATGAGCCAAAATCAGCCCCAGCATTTT
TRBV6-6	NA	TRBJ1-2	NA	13	CASQLSREGTNTF	TGTGCCAGCCAGTTAAGTCGGGAAGGAACGAACACCTTC
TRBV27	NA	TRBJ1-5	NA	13	CASSLVGNQPQHF	TGTGCCAGCAGTTTAGTCGGGAATCAGCCCCAGCATTTT
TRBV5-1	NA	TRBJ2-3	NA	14	CASSASQGRGTQYF	TGCGCCAGCAGCGCATCACAGGGCCGGGGTACGCAGTATTTT
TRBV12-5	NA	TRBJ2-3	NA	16	CASGLVQVTSTDTQYF	TGTGCTAGTGGTTTGGTACAGGTCACTAGCACAGATACGCAGTATTTT
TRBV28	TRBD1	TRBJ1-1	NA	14	CASTLITGDTEAFF	TGTGCCAGCACCCTCATTACAGGGGACACTGAAGCTTTCTTT
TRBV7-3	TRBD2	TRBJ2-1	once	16	CASSPGTSGRWNEQFF	TGTGCCAGCAGCCCTGGGACTAGCGGGAGGTGGAATGAGCAGTTCTTC
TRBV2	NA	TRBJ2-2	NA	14	CASGPLSYPGELFF	TGTGCCAGCGGTCCACTGAGTTATCCCGGGGAGCTGTTTTTT
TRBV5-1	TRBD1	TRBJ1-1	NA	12	CASSYGTGPTSF	TGCGCCAGCAGTTACGGGACAGGGCCTACGAGCTTT
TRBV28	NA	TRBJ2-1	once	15	CASRPPDLPGNEQFF	TGTGCCAGCAGGCCACCAGATCTCCCGGGCAATGAGCAGTTCTTC